What follows is one T cell receptor beta chain and its context. In this sample, this clonotype turned up a few times. Its target antigen remains unknown. No clone much larger than this one lies a single base away; base qualities are absent. V is trimmed back by 6 bases and J by 4 bases, and the junction contains 6 bases that no gene match accounts for. CDR1 MNHEY and CDR2 SVGEGT are derived from the germline V gene. The CDR3 sequence holds 14 residues, the cysteine and phenylalanine included. CDR3 DNA only is kept here, 42 bases in frame from base 1. The sequencing machine was an Illumina HiSeq 1500. TCRdb trimmed the raw reads at Q25, called clones with MiXCR and kept productive beta chains. Under each unique CDR3 protein, matching rows form one entry showing the most common genes and DNA. The sample table contains around 300,000 distinct CDR3 sequences; only one count was recorded for approximately 22% of them. Under 25% of the sample is taken by the ten largest.

These data belong to a study of T cell repertoires in cytomegalovirus infection (dated by TCRdb to about 2019). Background on the whole study: Alongside well-studied HLA-B-restricted epitopes, the peptide stimulations were aimed at recently identified HLA-C-restricted CMV epitopes, whose presentation resists viral immunomodulation. Because public TCR beta signatures pointed to carriage of CMV infection together with the matching HLA type, the HLA type of each donor mattered for the analysis. Findings and caveats that apply to the study as a whole: In the ex vivo response, HLA-C-restricted CMV-specific TCR beta clonotypes were dominant, and in two of eight donors the single most frequent clonotype came from this HLA-C-restricted group. Cumulative frequency of public TCR beta family members discriminated carriers of CMV infection plus the relevant HLA type in this cohort and an independent 352-donor cohort.

Interpreted using the paper, the treatment or condition label stands for: in vitro stimulation with specific CMV peptide epitopes to enrich CMV-specific T cells. This TCR was recovered from a human donor in good health (CMV status not recorded). Some clones in this sample may be carry-over from other donors' samples. The chain is encoded by TRBV6-2 or TRBV6-3 joined to TRBJ1-1; TRBD1 aligns with 9 central bases. The material was cultured PBMCs, obtained from culture after CMV antigen stimulation. CDR3 sequence: CASRPPGQGTEAFF. The nucleotide sequence is given as TGTGCCAGCAGGCCACCGGGACAGGGCACTGAAGCTTTCTTT.